This T cell receptor beta chain originates from a study of T cells in pancreatic ductal adenocarcinoma. General study results and limits: This surgical cohort overrepresents the minority presenting with early-stage disease.

Germline V lookup: CDR1 SGHDT, CDR2 YYEEEE. The ends were cut back, 4 bases at V and 1 base at J, with 12 bases in the middle. This CDR3 is 14 amino acids long. This clone was counted a few times. As yet, its antigen is unknown. TCRdb keeps only in-frame clones here, not all; method: immunoSEQ multiplex PCR. The sample records over 85,000 clones, 90% to 95% being singletons. No neoadjuvant therapy was given to the selected pancreatic ductal adenocarcinoma patients before their surgery. Sequenced sample: PBMCs. This TCR came from a human donor with pancreatic ductal adenocarcinoma. The V call is TRBV5-6, the J call TRBJ2-7, with D hard to call. The chain's CDR3 is CASSLETGSYEQYF. As DNA, the CDR3 is TGTGCCAGCAGCCTTGAGACGGGTTCCTACGAGCAGTACTTC.